This T cell receptor (beta chain) originates from a study of T cell repertoires in aging, cancer and after chemotherapy. General observations from the study: Compared with age-matched healthy donors, untreated hematological or solid cancer patients showed higher blood TCR clonality. In each cancer cohort, median generation probability increased across chemotherapy, suggesting thymic output rebounded.

A mixed TRB-A/B primer pool amplified rearranged TRB by multiplex touch-down PCR. From the multiplex PCR reads, TCRdb called clonotypes with MiXCR, one entry per CDR3 protein. The sample contains about 11,000 distinct CDR3 sequences, about 31% of which appear only once. Peripheral blood genomic DNA, not sorted cells or RNA, was the template. This CDR3 contains 14 residues. V was shortened by 7 bases and J by 11 bases, with 18 bases between the two germline ends. A word on this clonotype: What it recognizes is unknown.

This TCR came from a human donor in good health. The donor label of this sample is uncertain. The chain has TRBV12-3 or TRBV12-4 and TRBJ2-6; the D is unclear. The sequencing input was blood. DNA of the CDR3: TGTGCCAGCACTCCACTGACCGAACCCTACGTCCTGACTTTC. The encoded protein is CASTPLTEPYVLTF.